What follows are 25 T cell receptor beta chains derived from one specimen sequenced in a study of cytomegalovirus exposure and HLA in healthy donors. The table came from immunoSEQ multiplex PCR; TCRdb's copy has only in-frame clones and leaves some out. This sample yields 150,000 to 250,000 clones, of which 81% are seen a single time; about 1.2% belongs to the top ten. The sequenced material came from PBMCs. These receptors were obtained from a woman between 25 and 40 years old in good health and CMV-seronegative.

This chain connects TRBV6-5 to TRBJ1-2, with D perhaps TRBD1 (6 bases). The CDR3 contains 15 residues. Germline-derived CDR1 and CDR2 are MNHEY and SVGAGI. Trimming took 2 bases from V and 4 from J, leaving 14 bases between them. The CDR3 is CASSYTTGSPYGYTF. In DNA form, the CDR3 reads TGTGCCAGCAGTTACACTACAGGGTCCCCCTATGGCTACACCTTC.

V gene TRBV6-1 combines with J gene TRBJ1-2; D call uncertain. Per the germline V gene, CDR1 is MNHNS and CDR2 is SASEGT. The V end lost 2 bases, the J end lost 3 bases, and 7 bases lay between the germline ends. The CDR3 totals 13 residues. The DNA for the CDR3 is TGTGCCAGCAGTGAAAACATCGACTATGGCTACACCTTC. This encodes CASSENIDYGYTF.

V and J are TRBV7-2 and TRBJ2-7; D perhaps matches TRBD2 (6 bases). Germline V lookup: CDR1 SGHTA, CDR2 FQGNSA. The CDR3 sequence is 14 residues long. Trimming shortened V by 1 base and J by 6 bases, and 13 bases separated the two germline ends. CDR3 in DNA: TGTGCCAGCAGCTTAGTTCCGGGGGTGAGCGAGCAGTACTTC. This gives the protein CASSLVPGVSEQYF.

This clone has at least ten counts. This chain connects TRBV6-1 to TRBJ2-7; 8 bases agree with TRBD1. With V trimmed by 6 bases and J by 5 bases, 9 bases remained unmatched. Germline V gives CDR1 MNHNS, CDR2 SASEGT. The CDR3 is 14 residues long. The CDR3 here is CASSQTGEGNEQYF. CDR3 nucleotide sequence: TGTGCCAGCAGCCAGACAGGGGAAGGGAACGAGCAGTACTTC.

The chain recombines TRBV19 with TRBJ2-3, with TRBD1 as a possible D gene (5 bases). V was shortened by 6 bases and J by 5 bases, with 18 bases between the two germline ends. The V gene's germline CDR1 is LNHDA and CDR2 SQIVND (reference sequence). The CDR3 totals 15 residues. The CDR3 sequence is CASSNWAGSGDTQYF. CDR3 in DNA: TGTGCCAGTAGCAACTGGGCAGGGTCGGGAGATACGCAGTATTTT.

The V call is TRBV27, the J call TRBJ2-6; D remains ambiguous. In germline, CDR1 is MNHEY, CDR2 SMNVEV (reference sequence). Deletions cut 2 bases from V and 0 bases from J, with 8 bases between. The CDR3 runs 16 residues. DNA of the CDR3: TGTGCCAGCAGTTTACCCCCCCACTCTGGGGCCAACGTCCTGACTTTC. Encoded protein: CASSLPPHSGANVLTF.

This chain joins TRBV19 and TRBJ1-2; D uncertain. Germline CDR1 is LNHDA and CDR2 is SQIVND (reference sequence). The germline V and J ends were trimmed by 2 bases and 7 bases, with 8 bases remaining between them. The CDR3 sequence is 12 residues long. CDR3 sequence reads: CASSINNIGYTF. For the CDR3, the DNA is TGTGCCAGTAGTATAAACAACATTGGCTACACCTTC.

The genes are TRBV30 and TRBJ2-6; 7 positions agree with TRBD1. The CDR3 totals 15 residues. J was trimmed by 0 bases and V by 8 bases; bases with no gene match: 7. Germline V CDR1 and CDR2: GTSNPN, SVGIG (reference sequence). The CDR3 region has the DNA TGTGCCAGAAGTAGGGACAGCTCTGGGGCCAACGTCCTGACTTTC. Its translation is CARSRDSSGANVLTF.

The chain links TRBV6-5 to TRBJ2-6; maybe TRBD1 (6 bases). The germline CDR1 and CDR2 sequences are MNHEY and SVGAGI. The CDR3 extends over 15 amino acids. Trimming removed 6 bases from V and 0 bases from J, with 9 bases in between. The CDR3 here is CASRRTVSGANVLTF. Written as DNA, the CDR3 is TGTGCCAGCAGAAGGACAGTCTCTGGGGCCAACGTCCTGACTTTC.

This clone was counted a few times. The chain couples TRBV2 to TRBJ1-5; 8 bases fit TRBD1. The CDR3 consists of 14 residues. The germline V gene encodes CDR1 SNHLY and CDR2 FYNNEI. The J segment lost 2 bases and the V segment lost 5 bases, leaving 2 bases of the junction unmatched. The CDR3 region has the DNA TGTGCCAGCAGTCCGGACAGGGGCAATCAGCCCCAGCATTTT. Translation: CASSPDRGNQPQHF.

The J gene is TRBJ1-2, the V gene TRBV6-5; the match to TRBD1 covers 7 bases. V trimming: 4 bases; J trimming: 8 bases; junction bases outside the gene matches: 13. Germline lookup yields CDR1 MNHEY and CDR2 SVGAGI. There are 15 residues in the CDR3. The CDR3, as DNA: TGTGCCAGCAGTTTCGACAGGGAGAAGGTTGGGGGCTACACCTTC. Protein: CASSFDREKVGGYTF.

The rearrangement uses TRBV30 and TRBJ2-7; possibly TRBD1 for D (6 bases). V was clipped by 0 bases and J by 2 bases, with 11 bases between them. The germline V gene has CDR1 GTSNPN and CDR2 SVGIG (reference sequence). The CDR3 consists of 14 residues. In DNA form, the CDR3 reads TGTGCCTGGAGTGTCCCCCCAGGGGCCTACGAGCAGTACTTC. Its protein is CAWSVPPGAYEQYF.

The DNA of the CDR3 is TGCGCCAGCAGCTTGGTTGGGGGGATGAACACTGAAGCTTTCTTT. Translated: CASSLVGGMNTEAFF. The chain links TRBV5-1 to TRBJ1-1, with a possible D match to TRBD1 (5 bases). Trimming shortened V by 0 bases and J by 0 bases, and 9 bases separated the two germline ends. Germline V gives CDR1 SGHRS, CDR2 YFSETQ. The CDR3 totals 15 residues.

V gene TRBV9 combines with J gene TRBJ1-2, with 7 bases matching TRBD1. Trimming took 0 bases from V and 4 from J; bases not matched to a gene: 6. The length of the CDR3 is 15 residues. The V gene's germline CDR1 is SGDLS and CDR2 YYNGEE. CDR3 nucleotide sequence: TGTGCCAGCAGCGTAGGACAGGGTGGGGGCTATGGCTACACCTTC. This encodes CASSVGQGGGYGYTF.

The gene calls are TRBV18 and TRBJ2-2, with TRBD1 as a possible D gene (5 bases). V lost 3 bases to trimming and J lost 1 base, with 9 bases between them. This CDR3 has 15 residues. CDR1 is KGHSH, CDR2 LQKENI, per germline. The CDR3 sequence: CASSPRQGNTGELFF. The CDR3 DNA sequence: TGTGCCAGCTCACCGCGGCAGGGGAACACCGGGGAGCTGTTTTTT.

The sample holds one count of this clone. The V gene is TRBV11-2, the J gene TRBJ2-2, with 8 bases identical to TRBD1. The germline CDR1 and CDR2 sequences are SGHAT and FQNNGV. This CDR3 has 13 residues. CDR3 protein: CATDRGNTGELFF. CDR3 bases: TGTGCTACCGACAGGGGGAACACCGGGGAGCTGTTTTTT. Variable domain in full (rest from reference TRBV11-2 and TRBJ2-2): EAGVAQSPRYKIIEKRQSVAFWCNPISGHATLYWYQQILGQGPKLLIQFQNNGVVDDSQLPKDRFSAERLKGVDSTLKIQPAKLEDSAVYLCATDRGNTGELFFGEGSRLTVL.

This clone was recorded only once. This chain joins TRBV4-1 and TRBJ2-5, with TRBD2 matching 9 bases. From germline, CDR1 is MGHRA and CDR2 YSYEKL. Germline trimming cut 1 base from V and 5 bases from J; bases unmatched to any gene: 14. The CDR3 is 18 amino acids. As DNA, the CDR3 is TGCGCCAGCAGCCAAGGGGGTAGCGGGAGCATGGGAGGCGAGACCCAGTACTTC. Translation: CASSQGGSGSMGGETQYF.

The chain has TRBV9 and TRBJ2-7; tentatively, D is TRBD1 (5 bases). The germline V and J ends were trimmed by 4 bases and 2 bases, with 16 bases remaining between them. Germline CDR1 reads SGDLS; CDR2 reads YYNGEE. The CDR3 has 15 amino acids. CDR3 amino acids: CASSPRQGNPYEQYF. The CDR3 region has the DNA TGTGCCAGCAGCCCCCGGCAGGGTAACCCCTACGAGCAGTACTTC.

This clone appeared a few times. The chain recombines TRBV7-5 with TRBJ1-5; TRBD1, the table's D call, lacks a check against the DNA. TRBV7-5 counts as a pseudogene. The CDR3 extends over 16 amino acids. CDR3 amino acids: CVRPKGTGEPNQPQHF. For the CDR3, the DNA is TGTGTCAGGCCTAAAGGGACAGGCGAACCCAATCAGCCCCAGCATTTT.

V and J are TRBV19 and TRBJ1-1, with a possible D match to TRBD1 (6 bases). The CDR3 contains 16 residues. Germline loops: CDR1 LNHDA, CDR2 SQIVND (reference sequence). V lost 3 bases and J lost 5, with 19 bases in between. The CDR3 nucleotides are TGTGCCAGTAGTATGAGGGCGGCAGGGGCTCGTACTGAAGCTTTCTTT. Protein sequence: CASSMRAAGARTEAFF.

The V gene is TRBV18, the J gene TRBJ1-5; 8 positions match TRBD1. The CDR3 covers 18 residues. CDR1 and CDR2 from the germline V gene are KGHSH and LQKENI. V dropped 5 bases and J dropped 1; count of bases not matched to a gene: 13. The CDR3 sequence is CASSSTSTGGLSNQPQHF. The CDR3 DNA is TGTGCCAGCTCATCTACAAGTACAGGGGGACTGAGCAATCAGCCCCAGCATTTT.

This rearrangement joins TRBV5-4 to TRBJ2-7, with 7 bases that match TRBD1. V trimming: 4 bases; J trimming: 6 bases; junction bases outside the gene matches: 13. The CDR3 is made up of 15 amino acids. The V gene's germline CDR1 is SGHNT and CDR2 YYREEE (reference sequence). For the CDR3, the DNA is TGTGCCAGCAGCCCCCGGGACAGCCAATTCGGCGAGCAGTACTTC. Its translation is CASSPRDSQFGEQYF.

V and J are TRBV5-4 and TRBJ2-7, with D perhaps matching TRBD1 (5 bases). This CDR3 spans 11 amino acids. Germline loops: CDR1 SGHNT, CDR2 YYREEE (reference sequence). V was clipped by 4 bases and J by 4 bases, with 6 bases between them. CDR3 amino acids: CASSQGYEQYF. The CDR3 DNA is TGTGCCAGCAGCCAGGGATACGAGCAGTACTTC.

The chain joins TRBV27 to TRBJ1-2; 7 bases match TRBD1. Germline lookup yields CDR1 MNHEY and CDR2 SMNVEV (reference sequence). The V segment lost 2 bases and the J segment 3 bases; nucleotides outside the gene matches: 6. The CDR3 totals 15 residues. As DNA, the CDR3 is TGTGCCAGCAGTTTAGCGGCAGGGGGTTACTATGGCTACACCTTC. Translated: CASSLAAGGYYGYTF.

For this clone: Germline is not matched at one junction end, which may reflect a read error. The chain uses TRBV30 and TRBJ2-5; 8 nucleotides align to TRBD2. The germline CDR1 and CDR2 sequences are GTSNPN and SVGIG (reference sequence). This CDR3 comprises 14 residues. The CDR3, as DNA: TGTGCATGGAGGACGCGGGGGGCGGTGGAGACCCAGTACTTC. It codes for CAWRTRGAVETQYF. Drawing the rest from reference TRBV30 and TRBJ2-5, the complete variable domain is SQTIHQWPATLVQPVGSPLSLECTVEGTSNPNLYWYRQAAGRGLQLLFYSVGIGQISSEVPQNLSASRPQDRQFILSSKKLLLSDSGFYLCAWRTRGAVETQYFGPGTRLLVL.